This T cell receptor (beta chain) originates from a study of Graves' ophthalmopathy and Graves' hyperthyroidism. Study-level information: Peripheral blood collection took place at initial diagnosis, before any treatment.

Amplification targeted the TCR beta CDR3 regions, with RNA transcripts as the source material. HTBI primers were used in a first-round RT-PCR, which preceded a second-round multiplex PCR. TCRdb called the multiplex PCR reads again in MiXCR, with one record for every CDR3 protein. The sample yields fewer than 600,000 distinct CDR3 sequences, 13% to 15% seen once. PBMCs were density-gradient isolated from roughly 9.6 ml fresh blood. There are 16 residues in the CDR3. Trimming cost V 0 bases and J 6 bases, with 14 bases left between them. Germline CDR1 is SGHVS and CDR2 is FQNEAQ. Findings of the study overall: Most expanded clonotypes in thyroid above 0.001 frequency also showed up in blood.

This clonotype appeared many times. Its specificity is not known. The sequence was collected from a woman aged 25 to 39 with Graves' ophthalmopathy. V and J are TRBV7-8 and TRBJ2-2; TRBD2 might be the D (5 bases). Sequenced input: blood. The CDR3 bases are TGTGCCAGCAGCTTAGCTCTCCTAGCTGGATCCGGGGAGCTGTTTTTT. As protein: CASSLALLAGSGELFF.